This T cell receptor (beta chain) was observed in a study of cytomegalovirus exposure and HLA in healthy donors. Notes on the study in general: Information on immune exposure was restricted to one variable (CMV serostatus). Differences between HLA loci emerged in a later analysis of TCR association rates, with DRB1 most and HLA-C fewest.

The PCR contained 60 Vbeta and 13 Jbeta primers. The protocol was immunoSEQ multiplex PCR, while the TCRdb copy is restricted to in-frame clones and leaves out a portion. Among 180,000 or so clones listed, roughly 9.4% were seen once. Germline V CDR1 and CDR2: DFQATT, SNEGSKA (reference sequence). The CDR3 spans 11 residues. The V gene lost 3 bases and the J gene lost 6 bases, with 5 bases spanning the gap. This clone was detected a few times. Its specificity is not known. This receptor was identified in a woman aged 30 to 39 in good health and CMV-seropositive. The chain joins TRBV20-1 to TRBJ2-2; D is ambiguous. Sequencing was carried out using PBMCs. The CDR3 loop is CSASKSGELFF. DNA for the CDR3: TGCAGTGCTAGTAAATCCGGGGAGCTGTTTTTT.